The 17 T cell receptor beta chains reported below all come from one sample, sequenced in a study of post-analysis software for immune sequencing data. The study's findings and limits: A few TRBV segments (TRBV5-6, TRBV5-1 and TRBV20-1 among them) occurred more frequently in patients than in controls.

Sequencing libraries made from TCR beta cDNA carried unique molecular identifiers. TCRdb re-derived calls from the PCR reads in MiXCR, one entry per CDR3 protein. Here the sample spans around 710,000 distinct CDR3 sequences, under 60% being singletons. The antigens for these receptors are not known. Sequenced: blood. The receptors come from a girl aged 5-17 years with multiple sclerosis.

This clonotype showed up many times. The V call is TRBV28, the J call TRBJ2-1; the match to TRBD2 covers 11 bases. V gave up 7 bases and J gave up 6 bases; unmatched junction bases: 8. Germline loops: CDR1 MDHEN, CDR2 SYDVKM. The CDR3 runs to 15 residues. The CDR3 here is CASTHSGRAPNEQFF. The CDR3 region has the DNA TGTGCCAGCACCCATAGCGGGAGGGCCCCCAATGAGCAGTTCTTC.

The chain combines TRBV13 with TRBJ2-1; perhaps TRBD2 as D (7 bases). The V end was cut by 1 base, the J end by 9 bases, with 25 bases between. Germline CDR1 and CDR2: PRHDT and FYEKMQ (reference sequence). The CDR3 is 18 amino acids. In DNA, the CDR3 is TGTGCCAGCAGCTTAGCCTCCCGGCGAGGGGGGGCCTGGGGTGAGCAGTTCTTC. It translates to CASSLASRRGGAWGEQFF.

A remark on this clonotype: A read error may account for a junction end that differs from germline. The chain carries TRBV20-1 and TRBJ2-7, with 8 positions matching TRBD1. The V gene's germline CDR1 is DFQATT and CDR2 SNEGSKA (reference sequence). The CDR3 totals 16 residues. CDR3 in DNA: TGCAGTGCAACGAGGCCGGGACAGGTGGGGTCCCACGAGCAGTACTTT. It yields the protein CSATRPGQVGSHEQYF.

With respect to this clonotype: One end of the junction varies from germline; a read error may be responsible. The chain is built from TRBV4-2 and TRBJ2-1, with D possibly matching TRBD2 (5 bases). In germline, CDR1 is LGHNA, CDR2 YNFKEQ. This CDR3 has 16 amino acids. CDR3 nucleotides: TGTGCCAGCAGCCAAGGGGTTAATCCGACCGGGAATGGGCAGTTCTTC. Protein product: CASSQGVNPTGNGQFF.

This chain links TRBV6-5 with TRBJ2-1, with TRBD1 as a possible D gene (5 bases). Germline CDR1 reads MNHEY; CDR2 reads SVGAGI. The CDR3 loop spans 15 amino acids. The V gene lost 2 bases and the J gene lost 1 base, with 9 bases spanning the gap. The CDR3 nucleotides are TGTGCCAGCAGTTACGGCCGACAGTCCTACAATGAGCAGTTCTTC. Protein sequence: CASSYGRQSYNEQFF.

This clonotype was detected only a few times. The chain combines TRBV29-1 with TRBJ1-2; D is undetermined. CDR1 and CDR2 from the germline V gene are SQVTM and ANQGSEA. This CDR3 is 13 amino acids long. The V and J ends lost 6 bases and 5 bases respectively, with 16 bases between them. The CDR3 DNA follows: TGCAGCGTGGGAGAGACGGGAAGATATGGCTACACCTTC. It codes for CSVGETGRYGYTF. Full variable domain (outside the CDR3, taken from reference TRBV29-1 and TRBJ1-2): SAVISQKPSRDICQRGTSLTIQCQVDSQVTMMFWYRQQPGQSLTLIATANQGSEATYESGFVIDKFPISRPNLTFSTLTVSNMSPEDSSIYLCSVGETGRYGYTFGSGTRLTVV.

This clonotype was counted a few times. V usage is TRBV9 and J usage is TRBJ1-2, with 7 bases that match TRBD1. Germline V gives CDR1 SGDLS, CDR2 YYNGEE. With 0 bases clipped from V and 7 bases from J, the junction kept 9 bases outside the gene matches. The CDR3 has 15 amino acids. The CDR3 nucleotides are TGTGCCAGCAGCGTAGACCCACAGGGGAGTCTTGGCTACACCTTC. Its translation is CASSVDPQGSLGYTF.

The rearrangement links TRBV13 to TRBJ2-1; 9 bases map to TRBD2. The CDR3 is 16 residues long. Unmatched junction bases numbered 13, after V lost 5 bases and J lost 8 bases. Germline lookup yields CDR1 PRHDT and CDR2 FYEKMQ (reference sequence). The CDR3 DNA follows: TGTGCCAGCAGCCCAGACGGCAGCGGGAGGCTCTATGAGCAGTTCTTC. Protein sequence: CASSPDGSGRLYEQFF.

Of note for this clonotype: The junction shows a germline mismatch at one end, possibly a read error. CDR3 protein: CANSGQGMSTEAFF. The CDR3 region has the DNA TGTGCCAACAGCGGACAGGGAATGTCCACTGAAGCTTTCTTT. The chain links TRBV7-2 to TRBJ1-1, with 8 bases matching TRBD1. There are 14 residues in the CDR3. CDR1 is SGHTA and CDR2 is FQGNSA in the germline V gene.

This clonotype appeared a few times. The V gene is TRBV28, the J gene TRBJ1-2, with D possibly being TRBD1 (5 bases). This CDR3 has 16 amino acids. The germline V and J ends were trimmed by 5 bases and 4 bases, with 20 bases remaining between them. CDR1 is MDHEN, CDR2 SYDVKM, per germline. CDR3 coding DNA: TGTGCCAGCAGTCCCGGGGGGAAGGGCAAAGGCTATGGCTACACCTTC. Translating gives CASSPGGKGKGYGYTF.

This chain links TRBV7-9 with TRBJ2-7; D might be TRBD1 or TRBD2, each matching 5 bases. Trimming pared 1 base from V and 3 bases from J, leaving 10 bases between. In germline, CDR1 is SEHNR, CDR2 FQNEAQ (reference sequence). CDR3 length: 14 residues. CDR3 bases: TGTGCCAGCAGCTTAGTCGGGGACGGCTACGAGCAGTACTTC. Amino acid sequence: CASSLVGDGYEQYF.

V usage is TRBV12-3 or TRBV12-4 and J usage is TRBJ2-7; possibly TRBD1 or TRBD2 for D (5 bases each). The J call may be in error: the DNA end matches TRBJ2-5 better. The CDR3 has 14 residues. CDR3 sequence: CASRGAGEEETQYF. The CDR3, as DNA: TGTGCCAGCCGTGGGGCGGGTGAGGAAGAGACCCAGTACTTC.

The rearrangement joins TRBV3-1 to TRBJ2-5; 7 nucleotides agree with TRBD1. The V and J ends lost 7 bases and 2 bases, in that order; junction bases with no gene match: 1. The length of the CDR3 is 12 residues. CDR1 LGHDT and CDR2 YNNKEL come from the germline V gene (reference sequence). CDR3 bases: TGTGCCAGCACGGGACAGCAAGAGACCCAGTACTTC. Translating gives CASTGQQETQYF.

This rearrangement joins TRBV7-2 to TRBJ2-5; 14 bases align to TRBD2. J was trimmed by 6 bases and V by 1 base; bases with no gene match: 4. Germline CDR1 is SGHTA and CDR2 is FQGNSA. The CDR3 loop spans 16 amino acids. Here the CDR3 reads CASSLEGTSGSQTQYF. The CDR3, as DNA: TGTGCCAGCAGCTTAGAGGGGACTAGCGGGAGTCAGACCCAGTACTTC.

The chain links TRBV2 to TRBJ2-5; a possible D gene is TRBD2 (6 bases). The J call is in doubt because the DNA end fits TRBJ2-7 better. CDR3 size: 14 residues. The germline V gene encodes CDR1 SNHLY and CDR2 FYNNEI. CDR3 amino acids: CASRSMTGAYEQYF. CDR3 coding DNA: TGTGCCAGCAGATCAATGACGGGGGCCTACGAGCAGTACTTC.

This clonotype was found once. The chain links TRBV7-6 to TRBJ1-5; the D gene is possibly TRBD1 (6 bases). Between the trimmed V and J ends, which lost 6 bases and 9 bases, there was a span of 18 bases. The CDR3 covers 14 residues. Germline lookup yields CDR1 SGHVS and CDR2 FNYEAQ. The CDR3 spells CASSQGPDGRPQHF. Here the CDR3 DNA reads TGTGCCAGCAGTCAGGGGCCGGACGGGCGGCCCCAGCATTTT.

The chain employs TRBV24-1 and TRBJ1-2; 7 positions agree with TRBD1. J was trimmed by 5 bases and V by 3 bases; bases with no gene match: 5. In germline, CDR1 is KGHDR, CDR2 SFDVKD. This CDR3 contains 14 residues. The CDR3 nucleotides read TGTGCCACCAGTGATACCACAGGGGATTATGGCTACACCTTC. Protein: CATSDTTGDYGYTF.